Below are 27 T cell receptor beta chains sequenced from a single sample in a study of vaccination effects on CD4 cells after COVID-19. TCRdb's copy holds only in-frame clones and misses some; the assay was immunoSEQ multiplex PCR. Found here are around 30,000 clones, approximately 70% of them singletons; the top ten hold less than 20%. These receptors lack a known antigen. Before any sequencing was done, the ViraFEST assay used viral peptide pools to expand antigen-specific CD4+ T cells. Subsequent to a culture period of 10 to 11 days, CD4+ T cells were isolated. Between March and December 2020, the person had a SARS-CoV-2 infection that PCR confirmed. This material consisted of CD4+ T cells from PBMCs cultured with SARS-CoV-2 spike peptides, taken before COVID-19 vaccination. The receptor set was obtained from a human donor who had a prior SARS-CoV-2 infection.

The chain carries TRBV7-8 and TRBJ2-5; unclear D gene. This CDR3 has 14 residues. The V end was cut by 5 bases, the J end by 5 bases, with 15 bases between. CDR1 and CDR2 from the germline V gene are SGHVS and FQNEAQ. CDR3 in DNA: TGTGCCAGCAGCCAGAGGACCATGGGGGAGACCCAGTACTTC. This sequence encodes CASSQRTMGETQYF.

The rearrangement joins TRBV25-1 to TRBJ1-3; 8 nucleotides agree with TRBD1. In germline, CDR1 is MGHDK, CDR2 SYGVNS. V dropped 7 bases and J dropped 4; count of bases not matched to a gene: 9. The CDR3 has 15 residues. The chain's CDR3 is CASTETGGSGNTIYF. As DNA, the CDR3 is TGTGCCAGCACCGAAACAGGGGGATCGGGAAACACCATATATTTT.

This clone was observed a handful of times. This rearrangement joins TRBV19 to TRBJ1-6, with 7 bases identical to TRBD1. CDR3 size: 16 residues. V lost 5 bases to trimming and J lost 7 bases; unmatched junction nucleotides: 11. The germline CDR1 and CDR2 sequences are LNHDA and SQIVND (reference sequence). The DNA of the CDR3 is TGTGCCAGTAGTGTTCATTGGACAGGAGAAAATTCACCCCTCCACTTT. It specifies CASSVHWTGENSPLHF.

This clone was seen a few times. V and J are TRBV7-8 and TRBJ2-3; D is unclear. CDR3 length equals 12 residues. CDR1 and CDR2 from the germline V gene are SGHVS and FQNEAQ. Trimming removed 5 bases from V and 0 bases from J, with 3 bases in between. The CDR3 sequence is CASSPSTDTQYF. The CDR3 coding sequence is TGTGCCAGCAGCCCTAGCACAGATACGCAGTATTTT.

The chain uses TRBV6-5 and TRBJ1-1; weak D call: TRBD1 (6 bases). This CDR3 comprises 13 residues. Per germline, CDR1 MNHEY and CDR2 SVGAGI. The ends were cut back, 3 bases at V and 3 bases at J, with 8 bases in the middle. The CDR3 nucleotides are TGTGCCAGCAGTTATAGGGGGTACACTGAAGCTTTCTTT. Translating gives CASSYRGYTEAFF.

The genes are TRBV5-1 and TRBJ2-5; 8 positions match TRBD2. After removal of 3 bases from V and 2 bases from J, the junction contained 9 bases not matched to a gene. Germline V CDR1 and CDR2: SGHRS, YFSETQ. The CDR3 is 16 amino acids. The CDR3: CASSSQAGAPQETQYF. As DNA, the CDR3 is TGCGCCAGCAGCTCGCAAGCGGGGGCCCCGCAAGAGACCCAGTACTTC.

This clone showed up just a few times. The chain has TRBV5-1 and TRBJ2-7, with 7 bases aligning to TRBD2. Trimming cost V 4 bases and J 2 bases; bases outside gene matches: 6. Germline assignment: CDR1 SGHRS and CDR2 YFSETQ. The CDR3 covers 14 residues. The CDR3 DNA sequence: TGCGCCAGCAGCCGGGGAGGGCAAGCCTACGAGCAGTACTTC. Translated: CASSRGGQAYEQYF. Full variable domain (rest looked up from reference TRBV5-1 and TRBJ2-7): KAGVTQTPRYLIKTRGQQVTLSCSPISGHRSVSWYQQTPGQGLQFLFEYFSETQRNKGNFPGRFSGRQFSNSRSEMNVSTLELGDSALYLCASSRGGQAYEQYFGPGTRLTVT.

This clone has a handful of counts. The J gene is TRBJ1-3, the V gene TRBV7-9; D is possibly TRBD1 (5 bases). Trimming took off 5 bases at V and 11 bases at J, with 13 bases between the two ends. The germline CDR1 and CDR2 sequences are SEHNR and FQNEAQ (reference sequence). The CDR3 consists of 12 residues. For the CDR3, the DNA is TGTGCCAGCAGCGCCCAGGGTTTCTCCATATATTTT. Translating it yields CASSAQGFSIYF.

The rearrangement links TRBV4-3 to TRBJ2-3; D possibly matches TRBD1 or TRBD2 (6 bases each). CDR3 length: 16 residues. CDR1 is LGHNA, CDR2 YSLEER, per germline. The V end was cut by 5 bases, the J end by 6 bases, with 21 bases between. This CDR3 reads CASSIRGPGTGDTQYF. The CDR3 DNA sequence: TGCGCCAGCAGCATTCGGGGGCCTGGGACCGGTGATACGCAGTATTTT.

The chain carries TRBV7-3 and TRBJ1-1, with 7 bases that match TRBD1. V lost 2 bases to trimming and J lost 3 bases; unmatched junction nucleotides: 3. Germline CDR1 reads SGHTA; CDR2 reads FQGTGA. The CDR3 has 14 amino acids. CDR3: CASSLQGVDTEAFF. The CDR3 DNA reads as TGTGCCAGCAGCTTACAGGGGGTTGACACTGAAGCTTTCTTT.

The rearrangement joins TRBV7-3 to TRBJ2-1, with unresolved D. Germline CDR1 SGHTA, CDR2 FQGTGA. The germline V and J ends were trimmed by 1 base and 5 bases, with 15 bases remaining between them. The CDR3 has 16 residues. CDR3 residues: CASSLNSGRFDNEQFF. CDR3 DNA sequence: TGTGCCAGCAGCTTAAATTCTGGGCGCTTCGACAATGAGCAGTTCTTC.

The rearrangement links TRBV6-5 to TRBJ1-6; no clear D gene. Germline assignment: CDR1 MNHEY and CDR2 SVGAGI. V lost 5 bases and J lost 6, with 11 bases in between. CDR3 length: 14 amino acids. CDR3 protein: CASSRTVINSPLHF. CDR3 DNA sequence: TGTGCCAGCAGTCGGACTGTGATTAATTCACCCCTCCACTTT.

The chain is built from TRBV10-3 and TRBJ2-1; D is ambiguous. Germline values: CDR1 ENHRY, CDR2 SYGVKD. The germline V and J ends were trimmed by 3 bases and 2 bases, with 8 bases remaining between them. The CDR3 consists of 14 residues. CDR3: CAISEGPPYNEQFF. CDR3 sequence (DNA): TGTGCCATCAGTGAAGGGCCTCCCTACAATGAGCAGTTCTTC.

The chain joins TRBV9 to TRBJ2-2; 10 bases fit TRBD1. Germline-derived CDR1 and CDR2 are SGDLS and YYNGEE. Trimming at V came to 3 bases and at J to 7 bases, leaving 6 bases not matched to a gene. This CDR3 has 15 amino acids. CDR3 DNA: TGTGCCAGCAGCGCCGGGACAGGGGAGGGCGGGGAGCTGTTTTTT. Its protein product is CASSAGTGEGGELFF.

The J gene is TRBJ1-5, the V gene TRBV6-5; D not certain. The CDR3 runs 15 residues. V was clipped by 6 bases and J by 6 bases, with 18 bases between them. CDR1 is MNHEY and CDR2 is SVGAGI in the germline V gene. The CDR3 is CASSPVGWPSQPQHF. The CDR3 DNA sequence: TGTGCCAGCAGCCCCGTAGGGTGGCCGTCTCAGCCCCAGCATTTT.

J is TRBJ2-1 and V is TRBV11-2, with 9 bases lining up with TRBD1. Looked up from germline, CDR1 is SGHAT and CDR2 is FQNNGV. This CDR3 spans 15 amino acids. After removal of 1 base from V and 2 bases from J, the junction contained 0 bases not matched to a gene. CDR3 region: CASSLGTGAYNEQFF. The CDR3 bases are TGTGCCAGCAGCTTAGGGACAGGGGCCTACAATGAGCAGTTCTTC.

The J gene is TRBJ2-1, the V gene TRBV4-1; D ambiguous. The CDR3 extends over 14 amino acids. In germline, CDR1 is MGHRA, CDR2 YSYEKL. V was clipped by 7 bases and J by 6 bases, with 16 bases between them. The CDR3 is CASKAPGTGNEQFF. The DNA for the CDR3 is TGCGCCAGCAAAGCCCCGGGCACGGGCAATGAGCAGTTCTTC.

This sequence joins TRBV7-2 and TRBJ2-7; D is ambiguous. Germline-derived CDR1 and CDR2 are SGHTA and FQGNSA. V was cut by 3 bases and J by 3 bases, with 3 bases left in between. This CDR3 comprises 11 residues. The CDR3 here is CASSFFYEQYF. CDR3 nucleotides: TGTGCCAGCAGCTTCTTCTACGAGCAGTACTTC.

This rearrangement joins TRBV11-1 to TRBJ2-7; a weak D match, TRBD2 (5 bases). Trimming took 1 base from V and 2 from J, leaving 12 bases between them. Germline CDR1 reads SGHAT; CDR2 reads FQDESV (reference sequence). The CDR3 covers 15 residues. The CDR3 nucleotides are TGTGCCAGCAGCTTAGTTAAGGGAGTACCCTACGAGCAGTACTTC. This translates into CASSLVKGVPYEQYF.

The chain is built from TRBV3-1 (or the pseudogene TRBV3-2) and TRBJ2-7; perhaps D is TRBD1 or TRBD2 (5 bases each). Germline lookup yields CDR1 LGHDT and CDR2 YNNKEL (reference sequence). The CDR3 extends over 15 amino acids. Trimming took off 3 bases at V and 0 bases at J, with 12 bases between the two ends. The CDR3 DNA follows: TGTGCCAGCAGCCACCGGGACCGAAGCTCCTACGAGCAGTACTTC. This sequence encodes CASSHRDRSSYEQYF.

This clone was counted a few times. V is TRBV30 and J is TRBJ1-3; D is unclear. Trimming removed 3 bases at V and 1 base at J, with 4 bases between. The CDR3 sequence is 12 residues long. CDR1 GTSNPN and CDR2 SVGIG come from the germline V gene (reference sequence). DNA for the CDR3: TGTGCCTGGAGGAATTCTGGAAACACCATATATTTT. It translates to CAWRNSGNTIYF.

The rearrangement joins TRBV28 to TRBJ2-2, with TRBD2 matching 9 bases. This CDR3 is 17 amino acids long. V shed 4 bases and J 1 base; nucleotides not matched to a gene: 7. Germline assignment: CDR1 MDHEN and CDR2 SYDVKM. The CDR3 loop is CASSSQRGDQNTGELFF. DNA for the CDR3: TGTGCCAGCAGTTCGCAGCGGGGGGACCAGAACACCGGGGAGCTGTTTTTT.

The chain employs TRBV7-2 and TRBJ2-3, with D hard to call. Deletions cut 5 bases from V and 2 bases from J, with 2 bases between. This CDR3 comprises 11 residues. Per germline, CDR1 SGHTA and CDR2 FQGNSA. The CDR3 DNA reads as TGTGCCAGCAGCAACACAGATACGCAGTATTTT. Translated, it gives CASSNTDTQYF.

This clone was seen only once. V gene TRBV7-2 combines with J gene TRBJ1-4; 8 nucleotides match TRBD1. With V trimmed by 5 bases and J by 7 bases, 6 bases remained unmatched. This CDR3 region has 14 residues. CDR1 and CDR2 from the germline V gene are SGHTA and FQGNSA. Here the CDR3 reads CASSAGGAVEKLFF. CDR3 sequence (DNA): TGTGCCAGCAGCGCAGGGGGCGCAGTTGAAAAACTGTTTTTT. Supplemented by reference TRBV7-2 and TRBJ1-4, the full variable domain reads GAGVSQSPSNKVTEKGKDVELRCDPISGHTALYWYRQSLGQGLEFLIYFQGNSAPDKSGLPSDRFSAERTGGSVSTLTIQRTQQEDSAVYLCASSAGGAVEKLFFGSGTQLSVL.

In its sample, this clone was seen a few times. The CDR3 nucleotides read TGTGCCAGCAGCCGTGGACAGAGCCCCTACGAGCAGTACTTC. Amino acid sequence: CASSRGQSPYEQYF. The chain combines TRBV6-2 or TRBV6-3 with TRBJ2-7; D might be TRBD1 (6 bases). The germline gives CDR1 MNHEY, CDR2 SVGEGT. Trimming took off 6 bases at V and 2 bases at J, with 14 bases between the two ends. This CDR3 is built from 14 residues.

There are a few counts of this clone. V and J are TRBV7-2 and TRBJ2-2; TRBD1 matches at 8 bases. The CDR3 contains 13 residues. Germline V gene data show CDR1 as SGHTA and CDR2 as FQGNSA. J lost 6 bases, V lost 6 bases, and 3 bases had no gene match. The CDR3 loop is CASSIQGAGELFF. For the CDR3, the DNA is TGTGCCAGCAGTATACAGGGGGCCGGGGAGCTGTTTTTT.

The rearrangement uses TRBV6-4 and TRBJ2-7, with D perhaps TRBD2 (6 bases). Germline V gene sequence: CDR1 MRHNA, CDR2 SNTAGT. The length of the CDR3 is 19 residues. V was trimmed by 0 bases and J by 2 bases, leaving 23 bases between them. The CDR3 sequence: CASSDSIIPTGECPYEQYF. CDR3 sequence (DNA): TGTGCCAGCAGTGACTCGATTATCCCTACGGGGGAGTGTCCCTACGAGCAGTACTTC.